This TCR beta chain was identified in a study of T cells in Graves' hyperthyroidism and ophthalmopathy (dated by TCRdb to between 2018 and 2021). Regarding the complete study: Peripheral blood samples were taken at initial diagnosis, before any treatment was given. TCR V-J signatures able to tell the groups apart were searched for in a discovery cohort of 90 to 100 patients, of whom 43 had Graves' ophthalmopathy and around 57 had stable Graves' hyperthyroidism. Prospective prediction of ophthalmopathy was tested in an independent validation cohort of 18 to 20 hyperthyroidism patients and 17 patients who later progressed to ophthalmopathy. For training and testing, the 95 to 100 patients in the discovery cohort were randomly divided in a 7:3 ratio. In more than five Graves' hyperthyroidism patients, the study also compared T-cell repertoires from thyroid tissue with T-cell repertoires from blood. Once sampling was done, hyperthyroidism patients were given methimazole at a starting dose of 30 mg daily, whereas ophthalmopathy patients were given high-dose intravenous methylprednisolone. The paper reports TCR Vbeta CDR3 sequencing of some 140 peripheral blood samples: some 44 ophthalmopathy, roughly 80 hyperthyroidism and approximately 17 progressor patients.

Ophthalmopathy patients had moderately to severely active disease, Clinical Activity Score of at least 3, NOSPECS grade of at least 4, and duration under 3 months. Any patient with an uncontrolled infection, another autoimmune disease, pregnancy or lactation was excluded. Diagnoses were based on clinical symptoms, serum thyroxine and TRAb, thyroid ultrasound and orbital computed tomography. PBMCs were isolated from more than 9 ml of fresh peripheral blood by Ficoll-Paque density gradient centrifugation. Total RNA was extracted with Trizol reagent, and quality was checked on an Agilent 2100 Bioanalyzer. The paper as a whole reports these results and caveats: A model built on a 13 V-J signature distinguished ophthalmopathy from stable hyperthyroidism, reaching roughly 88% sensitivity and under 84% specificity in cross-validation and 80%/75% in testing. No statistical method was used to fix the sample size in advance, and group allocation was not hidden from the investigators. During validation, the model predicted progression to ophthalmopathy a median of approximately 7 months ahead of onset, with almost 71% sensitivity and less than 85% specificity. Blood samples also contained most of the expanded thyroid clonotypes (frequency above 0.001), which suggests that blood repertoires may reflect thyroid immune responses.

From its cysteine to its phenylalanine, the CDR3 spans 13 amino acids. The read is trimmed to its CDR3 DNA, 39 bases read in frame from base 1. Trimming costs V 0 bases and J 8 bases, and their ends lie 11 bases apart. Per the germline V gene, SGHRS is the CDR1 and YFSETQ is the CDR2. The TCR beta CDR3 regions were amplified from RNA transcripts. The first round of RT-PCR for the TCR CDR3 was performed with the HTBI primer set and the Qiagen OneStep RT-PCR kit. The libraries were constructed in a second round of multiplex PCR and then size-selected and purified. Paired-end sequencing of the libraries was performed with 100 bp reads on an Illumina HiSeq2000. The authors processed their data as follows. Raw data were processed with SOAPnuke, discarding reads with adapters, uncalled bases, mean Phred below 15, or no exact constant-primer or identifier match. High-quality paired reads were merged with COPE v1.2.5, and unique nucleotide sequences were defined as clonotypes. Clonotypes were aligned to IMGT TRBV, TRBD and TRBJ reference segments using MiTCR v1.1. The analysis included only V-J combinations with a frequency above 0.0001, which together covered approximately 99% of the repertoires. A TCS score was defined as the ratio of F50 (clonal expansion) to E x V (chaos), with BLOSUM62-based TCRdist applied between CDR3 peptides within each V-J. Welch's t-statistics and random forest reduced 500 to 550 V-J features to about 13, which were used in a naive Bayes classifier (R e1071). TCRdb reran the public reads through fastp at Q25 and MiXCR, keeping productive beta chains. Each CDR3 protein gets just one entry, which takes the most common genes and DNA from the rows behind it. Here the V and J calls rest on TCRdb's processing, not on the authors' analysis. This sample comprises 490,000 or so distinct CDR3 sequences, under 25% of them detected only once. The ten biggest clones cover around 47% of the sample.

This clonotype has a handful of counts. Its recognized antigen is unknown. Per-base qualities were not stored, and no clone one base away is much larger. This clonotype originated in a woman between 65 and 79 years old with Graves' ophthalmopathy. Rearrangement joined TRBV5-1 to TRBJ1-2, with the D gene not clear enough to name. Sequences were obtained from blood. The bases read TGCGCCAGCAGCTTGGAAATTTCTTCCGGCTACACCTTC. The translation is CASSLEISSGYTF. With the portions outside the CDR3 filled from the reference TRBV5-1 and TRBJ1-2 genes, the complete variable region becomes KAGVTQTPRYLIKTRGQQVTLSCSPISGHRSVSWYQQTPGQGLQFLFEYFSETQRNKGNFPGRFSGRQFSNSRSEMNVSTLELGDSALYLCASSLEISSGYTFGSGTRLTVV.